The subject of this entry is one T cell receptor (beta chain). This entry is derived from a study of CD8+ T cells in alopecia areata. CDR3 length: 14 amino acids. CDR1 and CDR2 (germline): SNHLY, FYNNEI. The J segment lost 4 bases and the V segment lost 7 bases, leaving 6 bases of the junction unmatched. Peripheral blood and lesional scalp punch biopsies were taken from alopecia areata patients. Extracted RNA was reverse transcribed, and the resulting cDNA served as sequencing template. Sequenced by immunoSEQ multiplex PCR; TCRdb stores in-frame clones only, minus some. The top ten hold over 13% of the sample, which has approximately 150,000 clones, 75% to 90% seen once.

The origin of this receptor is a human donor with alopecia areata. The source was CD8+ T cells sorted from blood, collected at week 0. The chain employs TRBV2 and TRBJ2-7; 11 bases agree with TRBD2. DNA for the CDR3: TGTGCCAGCATAATGACTAGCGGGAAATACGAGCAGTACTTC. Its protein is CASIMTSGKYEQYF.